This is a list of T cell receptor beta chains from one sample in a study of T cell responses to AZD1222 COVID-19 vaccine. Profiling relied on immunoSEQ multiplex PCR, and the TCRdb table lists in-frame clones only, not all of them. The table lists about 120,000 clones, roughly 84% of them singletons. This specimen consisted of peripheral blood, obtained on day 0 of AZD1222 vaccination. The receptors were gathered from an adult in good health. CDR3s include the opening cysteine and the closing phenylalanine or tryptophan. Each record gives: clone size, V gene, D gene, J gene, CDR3 protein, CDR3 DNA. A D gene is named only where the DNA matches it firmly. Clone size is shown for a subset of rows, as once, few, many or a class of expanded clone.

size: NA
V: TRBV30
D: NA
J: TRBJ2-2
CDR3: CAWSAFLNTGELFF
DNA: TGTGCCTGGAGCGCCTTCTTGAACACCGGGGAGCTGTTTTTT

size: NA
V: TRBV15
D: TRBD1
J: TRBJ1-5
CDR3: CATSSRGYGQPQHF
DNA: TGTGCCACCAGCAGCAGGGGGTACGGACAGCCCCAGCATTTT

size: NA
V: TRBV14
D: NA
J: TRBJ2-2
CDR3: CASSLSRRSGELFF
DNA: TGTGCCAGCAGCTTAAGTCGTAGGTCCGGGGAGCTGTTTTTT

size: NA
V: TRBV7-2
D: NA
J: TRBJ2-2
CDR3: CASSWTGRAGELFF
DNA: TGTGCCAGCAGCTGGACAGGGAGGGCCGGGGAGCTGTTTTTT

size: NA
V: TRBV12-3/TRBV12-4
D: TRBD2
J: TRBJ2-1
CDR3: CASSSLGRGEQFF
DNA: TGTGCCAGCAGCTCACTGGGGCGGGGGGAGCAGTTCTTC

size: NA
V: TRBV28
D: NA
J: TRBJ2-2
CDR3: CASSPTGPGELFF
DNA: TGTGCCAGCAGCCCTACAGGGCCAGGGGAGCTGTTTTTT

size: NA
V: TRBV7-8
D: NA
J: TRBJ1-5
CDR3: CASSNLHSNQPQHF
DNA: TGTGCCAGCAGCAACCTACATAGCAATCAGCCCCAGCATTTT

size: NA
V: TRBV28
D: NA
J: TRBJ1-6
CDR3: CASSLTGVNSPLHF
DNA: TGTGCCAGCAGTTTGACAGGAGTCAATTCACCCCTCCACTTT

size: NA
V: TRBV4-1
D: NA
J: TRBJ1-5
CDR3: CASSSRTGDQPQHF
DNA: TGCGCCAGCAGCTCCCGGACGGGAGATCAGCCCCAGCATTTT

size: NA
V: TRBV4-1
D: NA
J: TRBJ1-2
CDR3: CASSQAGWVNGYTF
DNA: TGCGCCAGCAGCCAAGCCGGGTGGGTCAATGGCTACACCTTC

size: NA
V: TRBV11-3
D: NA
J: TRBJ2-6
CDR3: CASSLDLADRGANVLTF
DNA: TGTGCCAGCAGCTTAGATCTAGCAGATCGCGGGGCCAACGTCCTGACTTTC

size: NA
V: TRBV5-4
D: TRBD2
J: TRBJ2-3
CDR3: CASETSGGTDTQYF
DNA: TGTGCCAGCGAGACTAGCGGGGGCACAGATACGCAGTATTTT

size: once
V: TRBV18
D: NA
J: TRBJ1-6
CDR3: CASSPSGENNSPLHF
DNA: TGTGCCAGCTCACCGTCGGGCGAAAATAATTCACCCCTCCACTTT

size: NA
V: TRBV4-1
D: TRBD1
J: TRBJ2-1
CDR3: CASSHGLPDRGVYNEQFF
DNA: TGCGCCAGCAGCCATGGACTCCCGGACAGGGGGGTTTACAATGAGCAGTTCTTC

size: NA
V: TRBV5-5
D: NA
J: TRBJ2-7
CDR3: CASSPRHTAYEQYF
DNA: TGTGCCAGCAGCCCTAGACACACAGCCTACGAGCAGTACTTC

size: NA
V: TRBV7-9
D: NA
J: TRBJ1-5
CDR3: CASSFGDLYQPQHF
DNA: TGTGCCAGCAGCTTCGGGGACCTCTATCAGCCCCAGCATTTT

size: few
V: TRBV19
D: NA
J: TRBJ1-4
CDR3: CASSILSTNEKLFF
DNA: TGTGCCAGTAGTATATTGTCAACTAATGAAAAACTGTTTTTT

size: once
V: TRBV7-9
D: TRBD1
J: TRBJ1-6
CDR3: CASRQTGENSPLHF
DNA: TGTGCCAGCAGACAGACAGGGGAAAATTCACCCCTCCACTTT

size: NA
V: TRBV11-2
D: NA
J: TRBJ2-1
CDR3: CASSFSVARSNEQFF
DNA: TGTGCCAGCAGCTTCTCTGTAGCGAGATCCAATGAGCAGTTCTTC

size: NA
V: TRBV28
D: NA
J: TRBJ2-7
CDR3: CASRGGYEQYF
DNA: TGTGCCAGCAGGGGTGGCTACGAGCAGTACTTC

size: NA
V: TRBV19
D: TRBD1
J: TRBJ1-2
CDR3: CASRVQGAGYGYTF
DNA: TGTGCCAGTAGGGTCCAGGGGGCCGGCTATGGCTACACCTTC

size: NA
V: TRBV27
D: NA
J: TRBJ2-1
CDR3: CASSLSRGELDNEQFF
DNA: TGTGCCAGCAGTTTATCTAGGGGCGAACTCGACAATGAGCAGTTCTTC

size: NA
V: TRBV28
D: NA
J: TRBJ1-1
CDR3: CASRPAGDGAFF
DNA: TGTGCCAGCAGGCCAGCAGGGGATGGAGCTTTCTTT

size: NA
V: TRBV6-5
D: NA
J: TRBJ1-3
CDR3: CASSSSGRARNTIYF
DNA: TGTGCCAGCAGTTCGTCCGGCAGGGCGCGAAACACCATATATTTT

size: NA
V: TRBV5-4
D: NA
J: TRBJ2-2
CDR3: CASSLAVSGATGELFF
DNA: TGTGCCAGCAGCTTGGCGGTTTCAGGGGCAACCGGGGAGCTGTTTTTT

size: NA
V: TRBV6-5
D: NA
J: TRBJ1-4
CDR3: CASRRGEKLFF
DNA: TGTGCCAGCAGGAGGGGTGAAAAACTGTTTTTT

size: NA
V: TRBV9
D: NA
J: TRBJ1-5
CDR3: CASSVGQDLQPQHF
DNA: TGTGCCAGCAGCGTAGGCCAGGATCTTCAGCCCCAGCATTTT

size: once
V: TRBV28
D: NA
J: TRBJ1-3
CDR3: CAGSSGSSRNTIYF
DNA: TGTGCCGGCAGTTCCGGGAGTAGCAGAAACACCATATATTTT

size: NA
V: TRBV19
D: TRBD1
J: TRBJ2-5
CDR3: CASSPDRDSYQETQYF
DNA: TGTGCCAGTAGTCCCGACCGGGACAGCTATCAAGAGACCCAGTACTTC

size: NA
V: TRBV2
D: NA
J: TRBJ1-1
CDR3: CASSEQGKTEAFF
DNA: TGTGCCAGCAGTGAGCAAGGGAAGACTGAAGCTTTCTTT

size: NA
V: TRBV12-3/TRBV12-4
D: NA
J: TRBJ1-5
CDR3: CASRHRAGQPQHF
DNA: TGTGCCAGCAGACACCGCGCGGGGCAGCCCCAGCATTTT

size: NA
V: TRBV10-3
D: NA
J: TRBJ2-2
CDR3: CAIRLPGTEAAEGNTGELFF
DNA: TGTGCCATCAGACTCCCCGGGACAGAGGCGGCGGAGGGAAACACCGGGGAGCTGTTTTTT

size: NA
V: TRBV27
D: NA
J: TRBJ1-4
CDR3: CASSLGGGTNEKLFF
DNA: TGTGCCAGCAGTTTAGGAGGGGGAACTAATGAAAAACTGTTTTTT

size: NA
V: TRBV7-2
D: NA
J: TRBJ1-4
CDR3: CASSLHTGSGKLFF
DNA: TGTGCCAGCAGCTTACACACAGGGTCTGGAAAACTGTTTTTT

size: NA
V: TRBV3-1/TRBV3-2
D: NA
J: TRBJ1-2
CDR3: CASSSRYGYTF
DNA: TGTGCCAGCTCTTCGAGGTATGGCTACACCTTC

size: NA
V: TRBV19
D: NA
J: TRBJ1-2
CDR3: CASISGSAPNYGYTF
DNA: TGTGCCAGTATTAGTGGGTCTGCCCCTAACTATGGCTACACCTTC

size: NA
V: TRBV5-1
D: NA
J: TRBJ2-3
CDR3: CASSSPAYVTGGTDTQYF
DNA: TGCGCCAGCAGCTCCCCCGCGTACGTTACCGGGGGCACAGATACGCAGTATTTT

size: NA
V: TRBV30
D: NA
J: TRBJ2-3
CDR3: CAWSVPADTQYF
DNA: TGTGCCTGGAGTGTACCGGCAGATACGCAGTATTTT

size: NA
V: TRBV7-6
D: TRBD2
J: TRBJ2-2
CDR3: CASSSPGGLLRFAGELFF
DNA: TGTGCCAGCAGTTCTCCCGGGGGGTTGTTGCGTTTCGCCGGGGAGCTGTTTTTT

size: NA
V: TRBV6-5
D: TRBD2
J: TRBJ2-7
CDR3: CASSYSLAGVYEQYF
DNA: TGTGCCAGCAGTTACTCGCTAGCGGGAGTTTACGAGCAGTACTTC

size: NA
V: TRBV19
D: TRBD2
J: TRBJ2-3
CDR3: CASSIGASGGGFETQYF
DNA: TGTGCCAGTAGTATCGGGGCTAGCGGGGGGGGCTTCGAGACGCAGTATTTT

size: NA
V: TRBV30
D: NA
J: TRBJ2-2
CDR3: CAWSPLLTTGSGELFF
DNA: TGTGCCTGGAGTCCTCTACTTACAACAGGGTCCGGGGAGCTGTTTTTT

size: NA
V: TRBV4-1
D: NA
J: TRBJ1-6
CDR3: CASSRTITETYNSPLHF
DNA: TGCGCCAGCAGCCGGACGATCACAGAGACCTATAATTCACCCCTCCACTTT

size: NA
V: TRBV5-1
D: TRBD2
J: TRBJ2-3
CDR3: CASSLVAGGGTDTQYF
DNA: TGCGCCAGCAGCTTGGTGGCGGGGGGAGGCACAGATACGCAGTATTTT

size: NA
V: TRBV11-2
D: NA
J: TRBJ1-4
CDR3: CASSPKGGTNEKLFF
DNA: TGTGCCAGCAGCCCGAAGGGTGGAACTAATGAAAAACTGTTTTTT

size: NA
V: TRBV13
D: NA
J: TRBJ2-2
CDR3: CASSLRTELFF
DNA: TGTGCCAGCAGCCTCCGAACAGAGCTGTTTTTT

size: NA
V: TRBV19
D: NA
J: TRBJ2-1
CDR3: CASSPSWNNEQFF
DNA: TGTGCCAGTAGCCCTAGCTGGAACAATGAGCAGTTCTTC

size: NA
V: TRBV11-2
D: NA
J: TRBJ1-5
CDR3: CASSLGDQPQHF
DNA: TGTGCCAGCAGCTTAGGAGATCAGCCCCAGCATTTT

size: NA
V: TRBV19
D: TRBD1
J: TRBJ1-2
CDR3: CASGTGGGGGYGYTF
DNA: TGTGCCAGTGGGACAGGGGGCGGGGGGGGCTATGGCTACACCTTC

size: NA
V: TRBV27
D: TRBD2
J: TRBJ2-5
CDR3: CASSHLAGGTQETQYF
DNA: TGTGCCAGCAGTCACTTAGCGGGAGGGACTCAAGAGACCCAGTACTTC

size: NA
V: TRBV6-5
D: TRBD1
J: TRBJ1-6
CDR3: CASNRGNSPLHF
DNA: TGTGCCAGCAACAGGGGGAATTCACCCCTCCACTTT

size: NA
V: TRBV7-9
D: NA
J: TRBJ2-7
CDR3: CASSPLARIYEQYF
DNA: TGTGCCAGCAGCCCCCTAGCGAGAATCTACGAGCAGTACTTC

size: NA
V: TRBV4-1
D: NA
J: TRBJ1-2
CDR3: CASSPGAGEHYGYTF
DNA: TGCGCCAGCAGTCCAGGGGCCGGGGAGCACTATGGCTACACCTTC

size: NA
V: TRBV14
D: TRBD2
J: TRBJ2-3
CDR3: CASRRGGSTDTQYF
DNA: TGTGCCAGCAGACGGGGGGGTAGCACAGATACGCAGTATTTT

size: NA
V: TRBV2
D: NA
J: TRBJ1-3
CDR3: CASKDGGSGNTIYF
DNA: TGTGCCAGCAAGGACGGAGGCTCTGGAAACACCATATATTTT